Listed below are T cell receptor beta chains from one sample, sequenced in a study of graft-versus-host responses after intestinal transplantation. The data were produced by immunoSEQ multiplex PCR, yet TCRdb's version contains in-frame clones alone and is incomplete. There are more than 5,500 clones in the sample; 33% occur only once, and around 31% lies in the top ten. The sequences come from alloreactive CD8+ T cells from a mixed lymphocyte reaction culture, collected before intestinal transplant. These receptors all come from a human patient who received an intestinal transplant. Each CDR3 is given with its conserved first and last residue. Fields, in order: clone size, V gene, D gene, J gene, CDR3 DNA, CDR3 protein. D genes are given only for firm matches. Size values are once, few and many counts, or a class for expanded clones, and some rows have none.

clone_size: few
v_call: TRBV30
d_call: .
j_call: TRBJ2-5
cdr3_nt: TGTGCCTGGAGTGAGCCGGGTAGTCTAGAGACCCAGTACTTC
cdr3_aa: CAWSEPGSLETQYF

clone_size: few
v_call: TRBV4-1
d_call: .
j_call: TRBJ1-2
cdr3_nt: TGCGCCAGCAGCCAACTTTACTTGGCGGCCCAAGCTAACTATGGCTACACCTTC
cdr3_aa: CASSQLYLAAQANYGYTF

clone_size: few
v_call: TRBV9
d_call: TRBD1
j_call: TRBJ2-3
cdr3_nt: TGTGCCAGCAGCTCTACGACAGGGGCGGCAGATACGCAGTATTTT
cdr3_aa: CASSSTTGAADTQYF

clone_size: medium-sized
v_call: TRBV13
d_call: .
j_call: TRBJ2-1
cdr3_nt: TGTGCCAGCAGCGGGAGGGGGAGCTCCTACAATGAGCAGTTCTTC
cdr3_aa: CASSGRGSSYNEQFF

clone_size: few
v_call: TRBV27
d_call: TRBD1
j_call: TRBJ2-7
cdr3_nt: TGTGCCAGCAGTTGGGGACAGGGAACCTACGAGCAGTACTTC
cdr3_aa: CASSWGQGTYEQYF

clone_size: few
v_call: TRBV9
d_call: .
j_call: TRBJ2-5
cdr3_nt: TGTGCCAGCAGCGCCGGAGGGCTCCAAGAGACCCAGTACTTC
cdr3_aa: CASSAGGLQETQYF

clone_size: few
v_call: TRBV5-1
d_call: .
j_call: TRBJ2-1
cdr3_nt: TGCGCCAGCAGCTTCAGGGGTCCCTACAATGAGCAGTTCTTC
cdr3_aa: CASSFRGPYNEQFF

clone_size: few
v_call: TRBV7-9
d_call: .
j_call: TRBJ2-1
cdr3_nt: TGTGCCAGCAGCTTAGGGGGTCTAGCGCATGAGCAGTTCTTC
cdr3_aa: CASSLGGLAHEQFF

clone_size: medium-sized
v_call: TRBV4-1
d_call: .
j_call: TRBJ2-7
cdr3_nt: TGCGCCAGCAGCCGGGACTGGGTCGGCTACGAGCAGTACTTC
cdr3_aa: CASSRDWVGYEQYF

clone_size: .
v_call: TRBV29-1
d_call: .
j_call: TRBJ2-7
cdr3_nt: TGCCGAAGATTTGGGGGGGGCGCAGGCTACGAGCAGTACTTC
cdr3_aa: CRRFGGGAGYEQYF

clone_size: .
v_call: TRBV29-1
d_call: TRBD1
j_call: TRBJ1-1
cdr3_nt: TGCAGCGTGGGACAGGGTGCCACTGAAGCTTTCTTT
cdr3_aa: CSVGQGATEAFF

clone_size: once
v_call: TRBV7-9
d_call: TRBD1
j_call: TRBJ1-3
cdr3_nt: TGTGCCAGCAGCCGGGGACAGGGTCACTCTGGAAACACCATATATTTT
cdr3_aa: CASSRGQGHSGNTIYF

clone_size: .
v_call: TRBV7-9
d_call: .
j_call: TRBJ2-2
cdr3_nt: TGTGCCAGCAGCCGAGGGTGGGGAGGAATCACCGGGGAGCTGTTTTTT
cdr3_aa: CASSRGWGGITGELFF

clone_size: few
v_call: TRBV21-1
d_call: .
j_call: TRBJ1-5
cdr3_nt: TGTGCCAGCAGCAAAGGGGGGACACCCTATAGCAATCAGCCCCAGCATTTT
cdr3_aa: CASSKGGTPYSNQPQHF

clone_size: medium-sized
v_call: TRBV7-9
d_call: TRBD2
j_call: TRBJ2-2
cdr3_nt: TGTGCCAGCAGCTCCCAGTTTAGCGGGGCCACCGGGGAGCTGTTTTTT
cdr3_aa: CASSSQFSGATGELFF

clone_size: medium-sized
v_call: TRBV29-1
d_call: .
j_call: TRBJ2-1
cdr3_nt: TGCAGCGTCACGCCGGGCAATGAGCAGTTCTTC
cdr3_aa: CSVTPGNEQFF

clone_size: .
v_call: TRBV28
d_call: .
j_call: TRBJ1-6
cdr3_nt: TGTGCCAGCAGTTTAGAGGGCCTAAATTCACCCCTCCACTTT
cdr3_aa: CASSLEGLNSPLHF

clone_size: .
v_call: TRBV28
d_call: TRBD1
j_call: TRBJ2-7
cdr3_nt: TGTGCCAGCAGAGAGGGGACAGGGTTCTTATACGAGCAGTACTTC
cdr3_aa: CASREGTGFLYEQYF

clone_size: .
v_call: TRBV19
d_call: TRBD1
j_call: TRBJ2-2
cdr3_nt: TGTGCCACGACTAGGACAGGGGTTCCCGGGGAGCTGTTTTTT
cdr3_aa: CATTRTGVPGELFF

clone_size: .
v_call: TRBV28
d_call: TRBD1
j_call: TRBJ2-5
cdr3_nt: TGTGCCAGCAGCAACAAAGGACAGGGCTTACAAGAGACCCAGTACTTC
cdr3_aa: CASSNKGQGLQETQYF

clone_size: .
v_call: TRBV19
d_call: .
j_call: TRBJ1-2
cdr3_nt: TGTGCCAGTAGCTGGGACAAGGCGGGCTATGGCTACACCTTC
cdr3_aa: CASSWDKAGYGYTF